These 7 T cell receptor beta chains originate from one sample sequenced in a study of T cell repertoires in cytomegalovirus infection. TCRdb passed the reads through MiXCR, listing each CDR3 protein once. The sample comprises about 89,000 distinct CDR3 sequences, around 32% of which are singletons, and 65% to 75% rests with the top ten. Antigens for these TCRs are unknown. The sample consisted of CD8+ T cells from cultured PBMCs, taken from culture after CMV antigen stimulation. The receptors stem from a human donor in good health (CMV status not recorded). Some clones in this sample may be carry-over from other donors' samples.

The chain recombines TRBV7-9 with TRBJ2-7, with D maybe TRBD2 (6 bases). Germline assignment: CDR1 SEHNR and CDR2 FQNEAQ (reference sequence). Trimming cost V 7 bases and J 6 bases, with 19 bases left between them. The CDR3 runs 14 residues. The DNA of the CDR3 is TGTGCCAGCACCCCTCGGTGGGGGGAAGGCGAGCAGTACTTC. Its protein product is CASTPRWGEGEQYF.

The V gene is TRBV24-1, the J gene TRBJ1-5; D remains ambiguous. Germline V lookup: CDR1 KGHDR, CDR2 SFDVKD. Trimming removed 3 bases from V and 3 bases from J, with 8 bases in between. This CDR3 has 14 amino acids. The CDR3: CATSDPPANQPQHF. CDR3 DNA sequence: TGTGCCACCAGTGATCCTCCGGCCAATCAGCCCCAGCATTTT.

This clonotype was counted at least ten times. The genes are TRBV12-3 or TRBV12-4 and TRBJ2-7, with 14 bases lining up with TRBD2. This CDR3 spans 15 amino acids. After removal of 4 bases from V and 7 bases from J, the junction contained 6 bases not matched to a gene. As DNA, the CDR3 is TGTGCCAGCAGTTCCACAGGGACTAGCGGGGGAGAGCAGTACTTC. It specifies CASSSTGTSGGEQYF.

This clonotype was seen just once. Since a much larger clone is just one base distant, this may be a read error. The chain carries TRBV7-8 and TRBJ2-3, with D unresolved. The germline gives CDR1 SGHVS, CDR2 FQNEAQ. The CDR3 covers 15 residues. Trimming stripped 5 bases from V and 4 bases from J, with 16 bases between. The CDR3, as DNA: TGTGCCAGCAGCCCCCCCCGGCTCGGAGCAGATACGCAGTATTTT. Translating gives CASSPPRLGADTQYF.

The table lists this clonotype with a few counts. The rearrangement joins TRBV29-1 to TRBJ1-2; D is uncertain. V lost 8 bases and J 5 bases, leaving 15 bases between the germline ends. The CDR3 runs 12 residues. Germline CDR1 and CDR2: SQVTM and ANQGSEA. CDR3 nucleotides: TGCAGCCCAAAGGGCCAGTGGTATGGCTACACCTTC. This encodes CSPKGQWYGYTF.

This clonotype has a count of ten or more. In nucleotides, the CDR3 is TGTGCCAGCAGCTTAGCGGGGGGCCACTCCTACGAGCAGTACTTC. Its protein is CASSLAGGHSYEQYF. The rearrangement uses TRBV7-2 and TRBJ2-7; D may match TRBD1 or TRBD2 (6 bases each). V lost 0 bases, J lost 0 bases, and 9 bases lay in between. Germline V lookup: CDR1 SGHTA, CDR2 FQGNSA. This CDR3 has 15 amino acids.

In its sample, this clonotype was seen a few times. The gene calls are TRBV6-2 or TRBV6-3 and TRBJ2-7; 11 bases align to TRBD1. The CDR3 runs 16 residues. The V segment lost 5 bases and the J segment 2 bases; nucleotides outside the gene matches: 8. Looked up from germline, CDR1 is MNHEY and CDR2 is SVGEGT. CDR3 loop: CASSRPGQGGPYEQYF. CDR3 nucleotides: TGTGCCAGCAGTCGCCCGGGACAGGGGGGACCCTACGAGCAGTACTTC.